This section outlines one T cell receptor beta chain sequence together with its context. This record comes from a study of blood T cell repertoires in COVID-19. Study-level background: T cells, B-cell-depleted T cells, or PBMCs supplied cDNA or gDNA.

Per the study methods: Estimates of nucleated cell counts were drawn from the amplification of reference gene primers. TCRdb keeps only in-frame clones here, not all; method: immunoSEQ multiplex PCR. The DNA was the basis for D and trimming; V, J and clone size are from that table. Among roughly 80,000 clones listed, about 88% were seen once. The CDR3 consists of 17 residues. The germline V gene has CDR1 LGHDT and CDR2 YNNKEL (reference sequence). V gave up 4 bases and J gave up 2 bases; unmatched junction bases: 10. The chain combines TRBV3-1 (or the pseudogene TRBV3-2) with TRBJ2-1, with TRBD2 matching over 8 bases. This receptor was obtained from a human donor in a cohort sampled during active COVID-19. The specimen sequenced was peripheral blood. CDR3 sequence reads: CASSLSLSGRPYNEQFF. For the CDR3, the DNA is TGTGCCAGCAGCCTCTCTCTGAGCGGGAGACCCTACAATGAGCAGTTCTTC.